These 28 T cell receptor beta chains originate from one sample sequenced in a study of T cells in Graves' hyperthyroidism and ophthalmopathy. Authors of the study amplified TCR beta CDR3 regions from RNA transcripts. The HTBI primer set served for first-round RT-PCR of the TCR CDR3. TCRdb recomputed calls from the multiplex PCR reads with MiXCR, one row per CDR3 protein. The repertoire has approximately 370,000 distinct CDR3 sequences, roughly 15% of them found once; the top ten carry 30% to 35%. Sequencing was done on a sample of blood. These TCRs come from a woman aged 25 to 39 with Graves' hyperthyroidism that later progressed to Graves' ophthalmopathy.

The chain couples TRBV20-1 to TRBJ2-3, with D tentatively TRBD1 (6 bases). This CDR3 contains 15 residues. Germline V gene data show CDR1 as DFQATT and CDR2 as SNEGSKA (reference sequence). V was cut by 4 bases and J by 2 bases, with 16 bases left in between. In DNA, the CDR3 is TGCAGTGCTATATTTACATCAGGGGTCACAGATACGCAGTATTTT. Translation gives CSAIFTSGVTDTQYF.

The rearrangement joins TRBV6-4 to TRBJ2-2; D gene unclear. The CDR3 loop spans 14 amino acids. Per germline, CDR1 MRHNA and CDR2 SNTAGT. Trimming shortened V by 6 bases and J by 7 bases, and 15 bases separated the two germline ends. Written as DNA, the CDR3 is TGTGCCAGCAGGCAACGACTTGGGAACGGGGAGCTGTTTTTT. It is translated as CASRQRLGNGELFF.

This chain uses TRBV20-1 with TRBJ2-1; D is undetermined. The length of the CDR3 is 16 residues. Deletions cut 2 bases from V and 6 bases from J, with 20 bases between. Germline V gene sequence: CDR1 DFQATT, CDR2 SNEGSKA (reference sequence). The CDR3 is CSARPFASQKGNEQFF. As DNA, the CDR3 is TGCAGTGCTAGACCCTTCGCGAGCCAAAAGGGCAATGAGCAGTTCTTC.

This clonotype was counted only a few times. V usage is TRBV5-1 and J usage is TRBJ1-3; D uncertain. The CDR3 loop spans 14 amino acids. Germline V gives CDR1 SGHRS, CDR2 YFSETQ. V dropped 4 bases and J dropped 4 bases, with 12 bases sitting between them. In DNA form, the CDR3 reads TGCGCCAGCAGCCAACAGTCGGGAGGAAACACCATATATTTT. Protein product: CASSQQSGGNTIYF.

The chain recombines TRBV30 with TRBJ2-7; D is undetermined. V gave up 4 bases and J gave up 0 bases, with 10 bases separating them. Germline CDR1 reads GTSNPN; CDR2 reads SVGIG (reference sequence). The CDR3 runs 13 residues. CDR3 sequence reads: CAWIKQNSYEQYF. The DNA of the CDR3 is TGTGCCTGGATTAAGCAAAACTCCTACGAGCAGTACTTC.

Of note for this clonotype: This clone may be a read error of a much larger clone one base away. This sequence joins TRBV20-1 and TRBJ2-5, with 10 bases matching TRBD1. Unmatched junction bases numbered 3, after V lost 2 bases and J lost 3 bases. CDR3 length equals 14 residues. CDR1 DFQATT and CDR2 SNEGSKA come from the germline V gene (reference sequence). The CDR3 spells CSARLDRGEETQYF. DNA of the CDR3: TGCAGTGCTAGATTGGACAGGGGGGAAGAGACCCAGTACTTC.

This clonotype was seen many times. The CDR3 protein is CASSLVRYEQYF. CDR3 DNA: TGTGCCAGCAGTTTAGTTCGCTACGAGCAGTACTTC. The chain has TRBV28 and TRBJ2-7; D call uncertain. CDR1 is MDHEN and CDR2 is SYDVKM in the germline V gene. V lost 2 bases and J lost 3, with 5 bases in between. This CDR3 contains 12 residues.

This chain connects TRBV7-2 to TRBJ2-1; 7 bases agree with TRBD2. The CDR3 contains 15 residues. The germline V gene has CDR1 SGHTA and CDR2 FQGNSA. J gave up 10 bases and V 1 base, and 10 bases lay outside the gene matches. CDR3 DNA sequence: TGTGCCAGCAGCTTAGGAGGTGCGGGAGAAAGAGAGCAGTTCTTC. Encoded protein: CASSLGGAGEREQFF.

This clonotype was recorded at least ten times. In nucleotides, the CDR3 is TGTGCCAGCAGTGAGTCTTCCGAAAAACTGTTTTTT. Its translation is CASSESSEKLFF. V gene TRBV2 combines with J gene TRBJ1-4; D uncertain. The germline V gene has CDR1 SNHLY and CDR2 FYNNEI. The CDR3 has 12 residues. Deletions cut 3 bases from V and 8 bases from J, with 7 bases between.

This clonotype was seen repeatedly, ten times or more. The chain joins TRBV20-1 to TRBJ1-4; unclear D gene. Germline V gene sequence: CDR1 DFQATT, CDR2 SNEGSKA (reference sequence). Trimming pared 0 bases from V and 4 bases from J, leaving 12 bases between. The CDR3 runs 15 residues. The CDR3 reads CSARDPAEINEKLFF. The CDR3 DNA reads as TGCAGTGCTAGAGATCCCGCAGAGATTAATGAAAAACTGTTTTTT.

This clonotype came up many times. The chain carries TRBV28 and TRBJ2-2; TRBD1 matches at 8 bases. Germline V CDR1 and CDR2: MDHEN, SYDVKM. This CDR3 has 15 amino acids. Germline trimming cut 3 bases from V and 4 bases from J; bases unmatched to any gene: 4. This CDR3 reads CASSLGTGLTGELFF. The CDR3 DNA follows: TGTGCCAGCAGTTTGGGGACAGGACTCACCGGGGAGCTGTTTTTT.

This clonotype has just a few counts. The chain employs TRBV13 and TRBJ2-2; TRBD2 might be the D (6 bases). CDR3 length equals 18 residues. Germline CDR1 and CDR2: PRHDT and FYEKMQ (reference sequence). The germline V and J ends were trimmed by 4 bases and 5 bases, with 23 bases remaining between them. The CDR3 DNA sequence: TGTGCCAGCAGCTCACTATCGCGGGACCTAGCGAGAACCGGGGAGCTGTTTTTT. It specifies CASSSLSRDLARTGELFF. Complete variable domain (other parts from reference TRBV13 and TRBJ2-2): AAGVIQSPRHLIKEKRETATLKCYPIPRHDTVYWYQQGPGQDPQFLISFYEKMQSDKGSIPDRFSAQQFSDYHSELNMSSLELGDSALYFCASSSLSRDLARTGELFFGEGSRLTVL.

There are many counts of this clonotype. V gene TRBV5-1 combines with J gene TRBJ2-1; 8 bases line up with TRBD2. From germline, CDR1 is SGHRS and CDR2 YFSETQ. CDR3 length: 14 residues. The J segment lost 8 bases and the V segment lost 0 bases, leaving 4 bases of the junction unmatched. CDR3 bases: TGCGCCAGCAGCTTGGAACTAGCGGCGGATGAGCAGTTCTTC. Its protein is CASSLELAADEQFF.

This chain joins TRBV11-3 and TRBJ1-1; perhaps TRBD1 as D (5 bases). This CDR3 is built from 16 residues. With 5 bases removed from V and 4 bases from J, the gap between germline ends came to 20 bases. Germline V lookup: CDR1 SGHNT, CDR2 YENEEA. The CDR3 reads CASSRAGLGPGTEAFF. CDR3 sequence (DNA): TGTGCCAGCAGCCGGGCAGGGTTGGGCCCCGGCACTGAAGCTTTCTTT.

The V and J genes are TRBV7-9 and TRBJ2-1, with D tentatively TRBD1 (6 bases). Trimming removed 8 bases from V and 8 bases from J, with 19 bases in between. The CDR3 is 14 residues long. Germline loops: CDR1 SEHNR, CDR2 FQNEAQ (reference sequence). The CDR3 loop is CASRTGTAGDEQFF. The CDR3 DNA reads TGTGCCAGCCGAACAGGGACGGCTGGGGATGAGCAGTTCTTC.

This clonotype was recorded many times. J is TRBJ1-1 and V is TRBV9; 8 bases are shared with TRBD1. J gave up 5 bases and V 1 base, and 10 bases lay outside the gene matches. The germline V gene encodes CDR1 SGDLS and CDR2 YYNGEE. This CDR3 contains 16 residues. The CDR3 region is CASSVHPQGARTEAFF. DNA of the CDR3: TGTGCCAGCAGCGTACACCCGCAGGGGGCGCGGACTGAAGCTTTCTTT.

The chain has TRBV11-2 and TRBJ2-1; tentatively, D is TRBD1 (5 bases). The CDR3 contains 13 residues. Per germline, CDR1 SGHAT and CDR2 FQNNGV. V was clipped by 2 bases and J by 5 bases, with 7 bases between them. The CDR3 reads CASSLNRNNEQFF. The CDR3 coding sequence is TGTGCCAGCAGCTTAAACAGGAACAATGAGCAGTTCTTC.

This sequence joins TRBV3-1 and TRBJ2-5; TRBD1 matches 9 bases. CDR1 LGHDT and CDR2 YNNKEL come from the germline V gene (reference sequence). V gave up 0 bases and J gave up 2 bases; unmatched junction bases: 1. The CDR3 consists of 15 residues. Here the CDR3 DNA reads TGTGCCAGCAGCCAAGAGGGACAGGGTCAAGAGACCCAGTACTTC. Residues: CASSQEGQGQETQYF.

The chain combines TRBV2 with TRBJ1-4; D perhaps matches TRBD1 (5 bases). This CDR3 has 14 amino acids. Germline V gene lookup returns CDR1 SNHLY and CDR2 FYNNEI. V lost 1 base and J lost 7, with 10 bases in between. CDR3 loop: CASSEGQGAEKLFF. The CDR3, as DNA: TGTGCCAGCAGTGAAGGGCAGGGTGCTGAAAAACTGTTTTTT.

In its sample, this clonotype was seen a few times. CDR3 DNA sequence: TGTGCCAGCAGTGGACCGGTTCGAAAGGACAGGACGTATTATGGCTACACCTTC. This sequence encodes CASSGPVRKDRTYYGYTF. The genes are TRBV28 and TRBJ1-2, with 7 bases aligning to TRBD1. The V segment lost 5 bases and the J segment 5 bases; nucleotides outside the gene matches: 20. The CDR3 consists of 18 residues. Germline V gene data show CDR1 as MDHEN and CDR2 as SYDVKM.

The chain combines TRBV7-9 with TRBJ2-6; tentatively, D is TRBD2 (7 bases). Germline CDR1 SEHNR, CDR2 FQNEAQ (reference sequence). With 7 bases removed from V and 2 bases from J, the gap between germline ends came to 18 bases. The CDR3 spans 17 residues. CDR3 amino acids: CASTPPGGGAGANVLTF. CDR3 sequence (DNA): TGTGCCAGCACCCCCCCTGGGGGGGGCGCTGGGGCCAACGTCCTGACTTTC.

This clonotype was seen at least ten times. This chain connects TRBV20-1 to TRBJ2-5; the match to TRBD2 covers 11 bases. With V trimmed by 5 bases and J by 3 bases, 5 bases remained unmatched. This CDR3 is 14 amino acids long. Germline assignment: CDR1 DFQATT and CDR2 SNEGSKA (reference sequence). CDR3 DNA sequence: TGCAGTGCTTTTTGGGGACTAGCGGAAGAGACCCAGTACTTC. Protein: CSAFWGLAEETQYF.

This chain links TRBV5-1 with TRBJ2-1, with 12 bases that match TRBD2. Germline V gene lookup returns CDR1 SGHRS and CDR2 YFSETQ. The CDR3 consists of 15 residues. V dropped 0 bases and J dropped 10; count of bases not matched to a gene: 5. The chain's CDR3 is CASSLGLAGVGEQFF. The DNA of the CDR3 is TGCGCCAGCAGCTTGGGACTAGCGGGAGTCGGGGAGCAGTTCTTC.

This chain joins TRBV12-3 or TRBV12-4 and TRBJ2-3; the match to TRBD2 covers 10 bases. V shed 7 bases and J 4 bases; nucleotides not matched to a gene: 14. This CDR3 is 17 amino acids long. The CDR3 DNA reads TGTGCCAGCATTCAATCAGCGGGGGGGGGGAACCCAGATACGCAGTATTTT. Translated: CASIQSAGGGNPDTQYF.

The chain joins TRBV4-1 to TRBJ1-1; D is undetermined. Deletions cut 5 bases from V and 7 bases from J, with 8 bases between. The CDR3 spans 11 residues. CDR1 and CDR2 from the germline V gene are MGHRA and YSYEKL. This chain's CDR3 is CASSGVNEAFF. Written as DNA, the CDR3 is TGCGCCAGCAGCGGGGTAAATGAAGCTTTCTTT.

This clonotype was seen many times. V and J are TRBV5-1 and TRBJ1-2; D is possibly TRBD1 (6 bases). V lost 4 bases, J lost 4 bases, and 20 bases lay in between. The CDR3 sequence is 16 residues long. Germline assignment: CDR1 SGHRS and CDR2 YFSETQ. CDR3 DNA sequence: TGCGCCAGCAGCACACGACCACGGGACACCCTCTATGGCTACACCTTC. Protein sequence: CASSTRPRDTLYGYTF.

The chain's CDR3 is CASSQGRAGGQYF. CDR3 sequence (DNA): TGCGCCAGCAGCCAGGGCAGGGCGGGAGGGCAGTACTTC. The rearrangement links TRBV4-1 to TRBJ2-7, with 8 bases matching TRBD2. The CDR3 covers 13 residues. Germline values: CDR1 MGHRA, CDR2 YSYEKL. After removal of 3 bases from V and 9 bases from J, the junction contained 7 bases not matched to a gene.

This clonotype was detected many times. The chain uses TRBV24-1 and TRBJ1-1, with TRBD1 identical over 8 bases. This CDR3 has 13 amino acids. The germline gives CDR1 KGHDR, CDR2 SFDVKD. Trimming cost V 4 bases and J 8 bases; bases outside gene matches: 5. CDR3 nucleotide sequence: TGTGCCACCAGTGACCCCGGACAGGGCGAAGCTTTCTTT. Translating gives CATSDPGQGEAFF.